This is a list of T cell receptor beta chains from one sample in a study of PD-1 blockade in classical Hodgkin lymphoma. Using immunoSEQ multiplex PCR, the repertoire was profiled, and TCRdb retains in-frame clones only, with some absent. The data show fewer than 4,500 clones, 70% to 80% seen once. Sequenced here: CD8+ T cells from blood, sampled before the fourth cycle of nivolumab. These receptors originate from a human donor with classical Hodgkin lymphoma. Both conserved end residues are part of each CDR3. Each record gives: J gene, D gene, clone size, V gene, CDR3 protein, CDR3 DNA. A D gene is named only where the DNA matches it firmly. Rows give clone size only sometimes, using once, few, many, or a class for an expanded clone.

J: TRBJ1-5; D: .; size: .; V: TRBV12-5; CDR3: CASVPDSANQPQHF; DNA: TGTGCTAGTGTGCCCGACAGCGCCAATCAGCCCCAGCATTTT
J: TRBJ2-5; D: TRBD1; size: .; V: TRBV5-8; CDR3: CASSTGGLEETQYF; DNA: TGTGCCAGCAGCACAGGGGGGCTGGAAGAGACCCAGTACTTC
J: TRBJ2-7; D: .; size: .; V: TRBV19; CDR3: CASSINGGESYEQYF; DNA: TGTGCCAGTAGTATAAACGGGGGCGAGTCCTACGAGCAGTACTTC
J: TRBJ1-3; D: .; size: few; V: TRBV19; CDR3: CASSMTGTQRNTIYF; DNA: TGTGCCAGTAGTATGACCGGGACACAACGAAACACCATATATTTT
J: TRBJ2-2; D: .; size: once; V: TRBV5-6; CDR3: CASSLGEGGELFF; DNA: TGTGCCAGCAGCTTGGGGGAAGGCGGGGAGCTGTTTTTT
J: TRBJ2-7; D: .; size: .; V: TRBV6-5; CDR3: CAVGVYEQYF; DNA: TGTGCCGTCGGGGTCTACGAGCAGTACTTC
J: TRBJ1-6; D: TRBD1; size: once; V: TRBV4-3; CDR3: CASSQKQGNSPLHF; DNA: TGCGCCAGCAGCCAAAAACAGGGGAATTCACCCCTCCACTTT
J: TRBJ2-7; D: .; size: large; V: TRBV27; CDR3: CASSNTPGTRYEQYF; DNA: TGTGCCAGCAGTAACACCCCTGGGACCCGATACGAGCAGTACTTC
J: TRBJ2-7; D: .; size: .; V: TRBV7-6; CDR3: CASSLVFGEQYF; DNA: TGTGCCAGCAGCTTAGTTTTCGGCGAGCAGTACTTC
J: TRBJ2-5; D: .; size: .; V: TRBV7-7; CDR3: CASSLVRTQYF; DNA: TGTGCCAGCAGCTTAGTGAGGACCCAGTACTTC
J: TRBJ1-6; D: .; size: .; V: TRBV19; CDR3: CASSPRRGHTYNSPLHF; DNA: TGTGCCAGTAGTCCCCGACGGGGGCATACCTATAATTCACCCCTCCACTTT
J: TRBJ2-3; D: TRBD2; size: .; V: TRBV5-4; CDR3: CASSSRGAGGRKDTQYF; DNA: TGTGCCAGCAGCTCGAGAGGAGCGGGGGGCCGGAAAGATACGCAGTATTTT
J: TRBJ2-1; D: .; size: .; V: TRBV28; CDR3: CASSLTDYNEQFF; DNA: TGTGCCAGCAGTTTAACAGATTACAATGAGCAGTTCTTC
J: TRBJ2-7; D: .; size: .; V: TRBV7-9; CDR3: CASSLATDEQYF; DNA: TGTGCCAGCAGCTTAGCAACAGACGAGCAGTACTTC
J: TRBJ2-7; D: .; size: .; V: TRBV7-5; CDR3: CASSLVGDGDYEQYF; DNA: TGTGCCAGCAGCTTAGTAGGGGACGGGGACTACGAGCAGTACTTC
J: TRBJ1-2; D: TRBD1; size: .; V: TRBV29-1; CDR3: CSVMNRGDYGYTF; DNA: TGCAGCGTTATGAACAGGGGCGACTATGGCTACACCTTC
J: TRBJ2-3; D: TRBD2; size: once; V: TRBV11-2; CDR3: CASSLYVAGTDTQYF; DNA: TGTGCCAGCAGCTTATATGTAGCGGGGACAGATACGCAGTATTTT
J: TRBJ2-1; D: .; size: .; V: TRBV7-6; CDR3: CASGGGGPNNEQFF; DNA: TGTGCCAGCGGTGGGGGGGGCCCCAACAATGAGCAGTTCTTC
J: TRBJ2-2; D: TRBD1; size: .; V: TRBV5-4; CDR3: CASSLRDRGNTGELFF; DNA: TGTGCCAGCAGCTTGCGGGACAGGGGAAACACCGGGGAGCTGTTTTTT
J: TRBJ1-4; D: .; size: few; V: TRBV28; CDR3: CASSLYRVSNEKLFF; DNA: TGTGCCAGCAGTTTGTACAGGGTATCTAATGAAAAACTGTTTTTT
J: TRBJ1-6; D: TRBD1; size: .; V: TRBV13; CDR3: CASSLQGARDSPLHF; DNA: TGTGCCAGCAGCTTACAGGGGGCTAGGGATTCACCCCTCCACTTT
J: TRBJ1-5; D: .; size: .; V: TRBV7-2; CDR3: CASSPRGYSNQPQHF; DNA: TGTGCCAGCAGCCCACGTGGGTATAGCAATCAGCCCCAGCATTTT
J: TRBJ1-5; D: .; size: .; V: TRBV6-5; CDR3: CASSPNSNQPQHF; DNA: TGTGCCAGCAGCCCGAATAGCAATCAGCCCCAGCATTTT
J: TRBJ2-7; D: TRBD2; size: .; V: TRBV11-1; CDR3: CASSSGRVPLTYEQYF; DNA: TGTGCCAGCAGCTCGGGGAGGGTCCCGTTAACCTACGAGCAGTACTTC
J: TRBJ2-7; D: .; size: .; V: TRBV7-6; CDR3: CASSLGPEQYF; DNA: TGTGCCAGCAGCTTAGGGCCGGAGCAGTACTTC
J: TRBJ2-5; D: TRBD1; size: .; V: TRBV5-1; CDR3: CASSASGTGEETQYF; DNA: TGCGCCAGCAGCGCCTCCGGGACAGGGGAAGAGACCCAGTACTTC
J: TRBJ2-7; D: .; size: .; V: TRBV11-2; CDR3: CASSLDVGGGDEQYF; DNA: TGTGCCAGCAGCTTAGACGTGGGAGGAGGGGACGAGCAGTACTTC
J: TRBJ1-3; D: TRBD1; size: .; V: TRBV28; CDR3: CASSWGGQGNTIYF; DNA: TGTGCCAGCAGTTGGGGGGGACAGGGAAACACCATATATTTT
J: TRBJ2-5; D: .; size: .; V: TRBV19; CDR3: CASSTRDTQETQYF; DNA: TGTGCCAGTTCCACCCGGGACACCCAAGAGACCCAGTACTTC
J: TRBJ2-7; D: TRBD1; size: .; V: TRBV19; CDR3: CASSFGTGDEQYF; DNA: TGTGCCAGTAGTTTTGGGACAGGGGACGAGCAGTACTTC
J: TRBJ1-1; D: TRBD1; size: .; V: TRBV5-1; CDR3: CASSSQGDGIADTEAFF; DNA: TGCGCCAGCAGCTCTCAGGGGGATGGTATTGCGGACACTGAAGCTTTCTTT
J: TRBJ2-5; D: TRBD1; size: .; V: TRBV7-9; CDR3: CASSQTGAQETQYF; DNA: TGTGCCAGCAGCCAGACAGGGGCTCAAGAGACCCAGTACTTC
J: TRBJ2-7; D: TRBD1; size: .; V: TRBV5-8; CDR3: CASSPLFGQADQQYF; DNA: TGTGCCAGCAGCCCGTTATTCGGACAGGCCGATCAGCAGTACTTC
J: TRBJ1-5; D: .; size: .; V: TRBV7-9; CDR3: CASSLANQPQHF; DNA: TGTGCCAGCAGCTTAGCGAATCAGCCCCAGCATTTT
J: TRBJ2-3; D: .; size: .; V: TRBV9; CDR3: CASSVRQRTDTQYF; DNA: TGTGCCAGCAGCGTACGGCAGCGCACAGATACGCAGTATTTT
J: TRBJ2-7; D: TRBD1; size: .; V: TRBV18; CDR3: CASRPGQGIPISSYEQYF; DNA: TGTGCCAGCCGACCGGGACAGGGAATCCCTATTAGCTCCTACGAGCAGTACTTC
J: TRBJ1-1; D: TRBD1; size: .; V: TRBV2; CDR3: CASRRTGNLAEAFF; DNA: TGTGCCAGCAGGCGGACAGGGAATCTGGCTGAAGCTTTCTTT
J: TRBJ1-5; D: .; size: .; V: TRBV5-1; CDR3: CASSVTGAQPQHF; DNA: TGCGCCAGCAGCGTCACGGGGGCTCAGCCCCAGCATTTT
J: TRBJ1-2; D: .; size: .; V: TRBV14; CDR3: CASSQVLGAAGGYTF; DNA: TGTGCCAGCAGCCAAGTACTGGGAGCCGCGGGTGGCTACACCTTC
J: TRBJ2-1; D: TRBD2; size: .; V: TRBV7-2; CDR3: CASSLALAGTYNEQFF; DNA: TGTGCCAGCAGCTTAGCGCTAGCGGGGACGTACAATGAGCAGTTCTTC